This T cell receptor beta chain comes out of a study of shared clonotypes between healthy human individuals. Germline V gene sequence: CDR1 GTSNPN, CDR2 SVGIG (reference sequence). V lost 0 bases and J lost 2, with 13 bases in between. The CDR3 extends over 15 amino acids. Repertoires were generated with immunoSEQ multiplex PCR, while TCRdb's copy carries only in-frame clones and drops some. The sample shows approximately 2.5 million clones, roughly 93% of them seen only once. This chain joins TRBV30 and TRBJ1-2; D gene unclear. The receptor was isolated from a man younger than 35 in good health. Some clones in this sample may be carry-over from other donors' samples. Specimen: naive CD4+ T cells from PBMCs. As for subset: CD45RA+ positively selected. The CDR3 nucleotides read TGTGCCTGGAGTGTACACGGCTTCCCGAACTATGGCTACACCTTC. Translating it yields CAWSVHGFPNYGYTF.